These 11 T cell receptor beta chains share one sample of origin, sequenced in a study of tumor and adjacent non-tumor tissue in lung cancer. A modified ARM-PCR protocol with three rounds of nested PCR amplified TCRbeta. TCRdb recomputed calls from the multiplex PCR reads with MiXCR, one row per CDR3 protein. The sample lists roughly 45,000 distinct CDR3 sequences; 60% were seen once. The template was RNA from unsorted bulk tissue. Distant lung tissue was collected more than 3 cm away from the tumor edge. What was sequenced was distant non-tumor lung tissue. All receptors come from a middle-aged man with non-small cell lung cancer.

This chain joins TRBV5-1 and TRBJ2-7; D gene unclear. The V gene's germline CDR1 is SGHRS and CDR2 YFSETQ. V was pared by 3 bases and J by 4 bases, with 14 bases between. The CDR3 runs to 14 residues. CDR3 nucleotides: TGCGCCAGCAGCTCCCAGCAGTCGAAGTACGAGCAGTACTTC. Its translation: CASSSQQSKYEQYF. The whole variable domain, filled in from reference TRBV5-1 and TRBJ2-7, reads KAGVTQTPRYLIKTRGQQVTLSCSPISGHRSVSWYQQTPGQGLQFLFEYFSETQRNKGNFPGRFSGRQFSNSRSEMNVSTLELGDSALYLCASSSQQSKYEQYFGPGTRLTVT.

The chain combines TRBV4-2 with TRBJ2-1, with TRBD2 as a possible D gene (6 bases). The V gene's germline CDR1 is LGHNA and CDR2 YNFKEQ. This CDR3 region has 18 residues. With 0 bases removed from V and 1 base from J, the gap between germline ends came to 16 bases. DNA for the CDR3: TGTGCCAGCAGCCAAGATCCCAATAGCGGCTTATCCTACAATGAGCAGTTCTTC. It is translated as CASSQDPNSGLSYNEQFF.

This clonotype has only one observation. The chain has TRBV29-1 and TRBJ2-1, with D unclear. The CDR3 sequence is 12 residues long. Trimming stripped 4 bases from V and 7 bases from J, with 11 bases between. In germline, CDR1 is SQVTM, CDR2 ANQGSEA. The CDR3 region is CSVVNAHNEQFF. CDR3 nucleotides: TGCAGCGTTGTTAACGCCCATAATGAGCAGTTCTTC.

This clonotype was found once. This could be a read error, since a much larger clone is one nucleotide away. This sequence joins TRBV20-1 and TRBJ2-4; 12 bases match TRBD2. This CDR3 is 17 amino acids long. The J segment lost 7 bases and the V segment lost 0 bases, leaving 10 bases of the junction unmatched. Germline CDR1 reads DFQATT; CDR2 reads SNEGSKA (reference sequence). DNA for the CDR3: TGCAGTGCTAGAGATCCCGGACTAGCGGGGTGGCAGAACATTCAGTACTTC. Translating gives CSARDPGLAGWQNIQYF.

This clonotype was found many times. The chain joins TRBV6-6 to TRBJ1-6; TRBD1 is a possible D gene (6 bases). Germline CDR1 reads MNHNY; CDR2 reads SVGAGI (reference sequence). V was pared by 7 bases and J by 10 bases, with 23 bases between. This CDR3 contains 16 residues. CDR3 nucleotides: TGTGCCAGCAAAAACGCCCTTGACAGGTTTCGATCACCCCTCCACTTT. It encodes CASKNALDRFRSPLHF.

This clonotype was seen repeatedly, ten times or more. The chain couples TRBV12-3 or TRBV12-4 to TRBJ2-7; 8 bases are a match to TRBD1. V gave up 1 base and J gave up 7 bases; unmatched junction bases: 9. The CDR3 consists of 15 residues. The chain's CDR3 is CASSLGQGASREQYF. In DNA, the CDR3 is TGTGCCAGCAGTTTAGGGCAGGGGGCATCTAGGGAGCAGTACTTC.

For this clonotype: Given a much more abundant clone one base away, this may be a read error. The rearrangement joins TRBV20-1 to TRBJ2-7; 8 bases map to TRBD1. The CDR3 totals 14 residues. The germline CDR1 and CDR2 sequences are DFQATT and SNEGSKA (reference sequence). The J segment lost 7 bases and the V segment lost 3 bases, leaving 11 bases of the junction unmatched. The CDR3 DNA reads TGCAGTGCTAGGGCAAGGACAGGGTTAATGGAGCAGTACTTC. It yields the protein CSARARTGLMEQYF.

This clonotype was detected many times. The V gene is TRBV5-1, the J gene TRBJ2-1; D ambiguous. Germline values: CDR1 SGHRS, CDR2 YFSETQ. CDR3 length: 14 amino acids. Trimming shortened V by 4 bases and J by 6 bases, and 14 bases separated the two germline ends. CDR3 coding DNA: TGCGCCAGCAGCATCGGGTCCTTCTCCAATGAGCAGTTCTTC. It specifies CASSIGSFSNEQFF.

In this sample, this clonotype turned up many times. The chain combines TRBV12-3 or TRBV12-4 with TRBJ1-1; no definite D call. V lost 6 bases to trimming and J lost 3 bases, with 11 bases between them. CDR3 length: 13 amino acids. The chain's CDR3 is CASSPRRDTEAFF. DNA of the CDR3: TGTGCCAGCAGCCCGAGACGGGACACTGAAGCTTTCTTT.

This clonotype was counted at least ten times. The V call is TRBV6-6, the J call TRBJ1-5; D is perhaps TRBD1 (5 bases). CDR1 and CDR2 (germline): MNHNY, SVGAGI (reference sequence). The CDR3 spans 15 residues. Trimming stripped 2 bases from V and 0 bases from J, with 8 bases between. CDR3: CASSYPRGSNQPQHF. The CDR3 coding sequence is TGTGCCAGCAGTTACCCTAGGGGTAGCAATCAGCCCCAGCATTTT.

A word on this clonotype: A much larger clone lies one base from this, so it may be a read error. This chain joins TRBV28 and TRBJ1-2; TRBD1 might be the D (6 bases). The CDR3 spans 15 residues. V was trimmed by 5 bases and J by 8 bases, leaving 21 bases between them. Per germline, CDR1 MDHEN and CDR2 SYDVKM. The CDR3 nucleotides read TGTGCCAGCAGTAAACCCCAGACAGGAAATATGGGCTACACCTTC. This encodes CASSKPQTGNMGYTF.